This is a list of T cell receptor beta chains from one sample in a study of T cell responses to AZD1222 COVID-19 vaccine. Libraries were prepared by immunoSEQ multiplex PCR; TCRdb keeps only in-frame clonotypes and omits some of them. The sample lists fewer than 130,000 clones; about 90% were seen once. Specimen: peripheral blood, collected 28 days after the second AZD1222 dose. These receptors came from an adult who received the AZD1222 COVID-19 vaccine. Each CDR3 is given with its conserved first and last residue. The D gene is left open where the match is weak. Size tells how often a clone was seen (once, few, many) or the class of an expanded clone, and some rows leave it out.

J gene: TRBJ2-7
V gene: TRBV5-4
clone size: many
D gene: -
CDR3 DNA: TGTGCCAGCAGCTTAATGGGGGCAGTTAGCAGCTACGAGCAGTACTTC
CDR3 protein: CASSLMGAVSSYEQYF

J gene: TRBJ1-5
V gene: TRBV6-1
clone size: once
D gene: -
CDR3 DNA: TGTGCCAGCAGAACCTCAAATGCCCAGCATTTT
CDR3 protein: CASRTSNAQHF

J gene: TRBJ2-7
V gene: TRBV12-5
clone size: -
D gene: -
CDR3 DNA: TGTGCTAGTGGTTTGGTACTGGGGCAGGAACCCTACGAGCAGTACTTC
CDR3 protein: CASGLVLGQEPYEQYF

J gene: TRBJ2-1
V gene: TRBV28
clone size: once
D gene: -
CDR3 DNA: TGTGCCAGCAGTTTATGGCAGGAGGTTGAAGCCTACAATGAGCAGTTCTTC
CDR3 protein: CASSLWQEVEAYNEQFF

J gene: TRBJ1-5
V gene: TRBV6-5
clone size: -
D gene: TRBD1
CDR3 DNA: TGTGCCAGCAGTACAGGGGGCAGGCAGCCCCAGCATTTT
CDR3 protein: CASSTGGRQPQHF

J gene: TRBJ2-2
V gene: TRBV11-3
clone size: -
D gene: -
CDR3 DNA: TGTGCCAGCAGCTTGGGTGGAGGCACCGGGGAGCTGTTTTTT
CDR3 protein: CASSLGGGTGELFF

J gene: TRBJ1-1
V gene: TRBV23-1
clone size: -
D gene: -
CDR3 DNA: TGCGCCAGAAGGGTCCTCGAGGGCCTCTGTGGAGCTTTCTTT
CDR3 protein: CARRVLEGLCGAFF

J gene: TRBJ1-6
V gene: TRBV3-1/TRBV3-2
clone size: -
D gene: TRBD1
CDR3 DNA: TGTGCCAGCAGCCTCACAGGGGTGAATTCACCCCTCCACTTT
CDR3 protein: CASSLTGVNSPLHF

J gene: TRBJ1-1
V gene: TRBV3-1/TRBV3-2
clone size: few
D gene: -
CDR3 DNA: TGTGCCAGCAGCCAAGGGCGGGGCAAGGGTACTGAAGCTTTCTTT
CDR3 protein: CASSQGRGKGTEAFF

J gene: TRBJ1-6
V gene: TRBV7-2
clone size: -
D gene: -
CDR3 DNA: TGTGCCAGCAGCTTAGGGACAGTTAATAATTCACCCCTCCACTTT
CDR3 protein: CASSLGTVNNSPLHF

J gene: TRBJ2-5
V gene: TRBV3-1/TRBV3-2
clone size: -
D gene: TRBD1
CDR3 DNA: TGTGCCAGCAGCCTTACACCGGGACAGGGACAAGAGACCCAGTACTTC
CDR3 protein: CASSLTPGQGQETQYF

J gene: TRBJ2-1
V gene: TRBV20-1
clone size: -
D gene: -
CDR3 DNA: TGCAGTGCTCGAAGGGTCAATGAGCAGTTCTTC
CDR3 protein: CSARRVNEQFF

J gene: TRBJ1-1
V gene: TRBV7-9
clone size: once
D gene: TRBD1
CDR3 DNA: TGTGCCAGCAGCGCTAGAAGCTCGGGACAGGGAAACACTGAAGCTTTCTTT
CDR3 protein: CASSARSSGQGNTEAFF

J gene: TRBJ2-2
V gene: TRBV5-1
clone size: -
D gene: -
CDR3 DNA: TGCGCCAGCAGCTTCGCGCCGGGAGCTGGCACCGGGGAGCTGTTTTTT
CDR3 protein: CASSFAPGAGTGELFF

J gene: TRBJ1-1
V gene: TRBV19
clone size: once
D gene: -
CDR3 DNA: TGTGCCAGTCGGACGGGAGGCACTGAAGCTTTCTTT
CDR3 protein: CASRTGGTEAFF

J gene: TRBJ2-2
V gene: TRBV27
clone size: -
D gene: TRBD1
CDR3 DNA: TGTGCCAGCAGTGTGCAGGGACAGGGTTCTGCGTTCGGGGAGCTGTTTTTT
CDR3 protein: CASSVQGQGSAFGELFF

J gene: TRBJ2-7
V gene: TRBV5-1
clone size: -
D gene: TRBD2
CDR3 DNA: TGCGCCAGCAGTATCTCCGGGCGGGAGGGAAACGAGCAGTACTTC
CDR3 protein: CASSISGREGNEQYF

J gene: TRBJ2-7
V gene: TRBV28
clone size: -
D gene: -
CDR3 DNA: TGTGCCAGCAGTTCGCGCAGCCCCTACGAGCAGTACTTC
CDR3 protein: CASSSRSPYEQYF

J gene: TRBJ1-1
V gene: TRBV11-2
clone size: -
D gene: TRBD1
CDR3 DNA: TGTGCCAGCAGCTTGGGGACAGGGTACGGGGACACTGAAGCTTTCTTT
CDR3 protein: CASSLGTGYGDTEAFF

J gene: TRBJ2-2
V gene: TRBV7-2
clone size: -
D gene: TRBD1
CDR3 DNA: TGTGCCAGCCGGGGACAGGCTCCGCCCGGGGAGCTGTTTTTT
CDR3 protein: CASRGQAPPGELFF

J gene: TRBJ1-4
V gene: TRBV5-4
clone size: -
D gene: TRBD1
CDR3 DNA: TGTGCCAGCAGCTCGAAATTCCCGGGACAGGGGAGGGGAAAACTGTTTTTT
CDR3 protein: CASSSKFPGQGRGKLFF

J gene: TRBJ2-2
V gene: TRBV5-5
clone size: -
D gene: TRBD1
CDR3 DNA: TGTGCCAGCAGCTTGGATACAGGGGCCACCGGGGAGCTGTTTTTT
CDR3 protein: CASSLDTGATGELFF

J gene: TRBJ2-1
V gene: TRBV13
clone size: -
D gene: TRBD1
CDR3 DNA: TGTGCCAGCAGCCGGGACAGAAAATACAATGAGCAGTTCTTC
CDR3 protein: CASSRDRKYNEQFF

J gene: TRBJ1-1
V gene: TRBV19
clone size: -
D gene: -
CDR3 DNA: TGTGCCAGTAGTACTAGCTTTGGGGACACTGAAGCTTTCTTT
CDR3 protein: CASSTSFGDTEAFF

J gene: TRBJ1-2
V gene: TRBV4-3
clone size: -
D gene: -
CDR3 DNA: TGCGCCAGCAGCCAAGATCGGGACATGGGGTATGGCTACACCTTC
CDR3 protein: CASSQDRDMGYGYTF

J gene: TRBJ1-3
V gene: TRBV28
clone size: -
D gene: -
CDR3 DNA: TGTGCCAGCAGTCATCACGAAACTGGAAACACCATATATTTT
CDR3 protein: CASSHHETGNTIYF

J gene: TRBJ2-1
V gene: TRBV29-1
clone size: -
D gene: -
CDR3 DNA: TGCAGCGCGGGGCAAGTGAATGAGCAGTTCTTC
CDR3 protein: CSAGQVNEQFF

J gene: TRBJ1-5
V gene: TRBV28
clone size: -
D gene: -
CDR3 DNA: TGTGCCAGCAGTTTACGTCTGAATAGCAATCAGCCCCAGCATTTT
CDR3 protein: CASSLRLNSNQPQHF

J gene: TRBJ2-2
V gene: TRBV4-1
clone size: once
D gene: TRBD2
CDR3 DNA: TGCGCCAGCAGACAACTAGCGGGAGGGATCGACACCGGGGAGCTGTTTTTT
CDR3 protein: CASRQLAGGIDTGELFF

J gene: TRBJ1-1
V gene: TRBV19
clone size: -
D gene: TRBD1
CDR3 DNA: TGTGCCAGTAGTATAGTCCCACAGGGGGCTGAAGCTTTCTTT
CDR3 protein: CASSIVPQGAEAFF

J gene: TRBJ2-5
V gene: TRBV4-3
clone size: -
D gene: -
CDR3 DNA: TGCGCCAGCAGCCAAGGAGTGAGGGGACGGGCTATGGAGACCCAGTACTTC
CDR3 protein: CASSQGVRGRAMETQYF